Shown below are 7 T cell receptor beta chains from a single sample sequenced in a study of blood T cell repertoires in COVID-19. This table comes from immunoSEQ multiplex PCR, and its TCRdb copy is limited to in-frame clones, with some not included. The repertoire holds hundreds of thousands of clones, with over 75% as singletons. The specimen sequenced was PBMCs or T cells enriched from blood (not recorded which). Receptor source: a woman aged 25-40 years who had recovered from COVID-19.

The chain links TRBV18 to TRBJ2-6; 9 bases are shared with TRBD1. Germline lookup yields CDR1 KGHSH and CDR2 LQKENI. J was trimmed by 2 bases and V by 0 bases; bases with no gene match: 8. The CDR3 length is 19 residues. The DNA for the CDR3 is TGTGCCAGCTCACCACCGCTTGGGACAGGGACTCCTGGGGCCAACGTCCTGACTTTC. Its protein is CASSPPLGTGTPGANVLTF.

A single count supports this clone. The junction departs from the called germline gene at one end, perhaps through a read error. V gene TRBV27 combines with J gene TRBJ2-1, with 8 nucleotides matching TRBD1. The CDR3 runs to 14 residues. The germline gives CDR1 MNHEY, CDR2 SMNVEV (reference sequence). The CDR3 reads CATSTGGSYNEQFF. CDR3 bases: TGTGCCACCAGTACAGGGGGATCCTACAATGAGCAGTTCTTC.

The chain couples TRBV30 to TRBJ1-1, with D unresolved. The CDR3 consists of 12 residues. V gave up 3 bases and J gave up 5 bases, with 10 bases separating them. Looked up from germline, CDR1 is GTSNPN and CDR2 is SVGIG (reference sequence). DNA of the CDR3: TGTGCCTGGAGGGCGGGGAGGACTGAAGCTTTCTTT. This translates into CAWRAGRTEAFF. Together with reference TRBV30 and TRBJ1-1, the CDR3 gives the full variable domain: SQTIHQWPATLVQPVGSPLSLECTVEGTSNPNLYWYRQAAGRGLQLLFYSVGIGQISSEVPQNLSASRPQDRQFILSSKKLLLSDSGFYLCAWRAGRTEAFFGQGTRLTVV.

The rearrangement joins TRBV6-5 to TRBJ1-4; a possible D gene is TRBD1 (5 bases). Germline V gives CDR1 MNHEY, CDR2 SVGAGI. V lost 0 bases and J lost 8, with 10 bases in between. The CDR3 covers 14 residues. The CDR3 nucleotides read TGTGCCAGCAGTTACTCTGAAGGGGTGGAAAAACTGTTTTTT. Translation: CASSYSEGVEKLFF.

The rearrangement uses TRBV6-5 and TRBJ1-1; no reliable D call. The CDR3 is 15 residues long. Germline-derived CDR1 and CDR2 are MNHEY and SVGAGI. V dropped 0 bases and J dropped 5 bases, with 13 bases sitting between them. Here the CDR3 reads CASSYSAAYETEAFF. DNA of the CDR3: TGTGCCAGCAGTTACTCTGCGGCCTACGAGACTGAAGCTTTCTTT.

The V gene is TRBV6-5, the J gene TRBJ1-5; weak D call: TRBD1 (5 bases). Trimming pared 0 bases from V and 6 bases from J, leaving 12 bases between. CDR3 size: 15 residues. CDR1 and CDR2 (germline): MNHEY, SVGAGI. The CDR3 loop is CASSYSGEGGQPQHF. CDR3 DNA: TGTGCCAGCAGTTACTCAGGGGAGGGTGGTCAGCCCCAGCATTTT.

This clone was seen a handful of times. J is TRBJ1-2 and V is TRBV20-1; TRBD1 matches 7 bases. The CDR3 has 11 amino acids. The germline V gene has CDR1 DFQATT and CDR2 SNEGSKA (reference sequence). Trimming took 5 bases from V and 4 from J; bases not matched to a gene: 1. The CDR3 loop is CSAGTVYGYTF. The DNA of the CDR3 is TGCAGTGCTGGGACAGTCTATGGCTACACCTTC.